This TCR beta chain was captured by sequencing in a study of cytomegalovirus exposure and HLA in healthy donors. This PCR relied on a set of 60 Vbeta primers and 13 Jbeta primers. Repertoires were generated with immunoSEQ multiplex PCR, while TCRdb's copy carries only in-frame clones and drops some. The sample includes about 160,000 clones, around 84% of them seen just once. Concerning this clone: The antigen remains unidentified.

Looked up from germline, CDR1 is MNHEY and CDR2 is SVGAGI. V lost 2 bases and J lost 4; bases outside the gene matches: 2. The CDR3 is made up of 14 amino acids. Study results and caveats: Associated with cytomegalovirus, according to the listing, were approximately 160 TCR beta chains. Later analysis reportedly placed an Asian-associated ancestry cluster below the roughly 600-donor mean in N-insertions. Generally TCR sequences proved uncommon, though certain public TCRs appeared in numerous donors.

This clonotype originated in a man between 18 and 29 years old in good health and CMV-seropositive. The sequenced sample was PBMCs. This chain uses TRBV6-5 with TRBJ2-5; 9 positions agree with TRBD1. For the CDR3, the DNA is TGTGCCAGCAGTTACACACAGGGGGCAGAGACCCAGTACTTC. It encodes CASSYTQGAETQYF.